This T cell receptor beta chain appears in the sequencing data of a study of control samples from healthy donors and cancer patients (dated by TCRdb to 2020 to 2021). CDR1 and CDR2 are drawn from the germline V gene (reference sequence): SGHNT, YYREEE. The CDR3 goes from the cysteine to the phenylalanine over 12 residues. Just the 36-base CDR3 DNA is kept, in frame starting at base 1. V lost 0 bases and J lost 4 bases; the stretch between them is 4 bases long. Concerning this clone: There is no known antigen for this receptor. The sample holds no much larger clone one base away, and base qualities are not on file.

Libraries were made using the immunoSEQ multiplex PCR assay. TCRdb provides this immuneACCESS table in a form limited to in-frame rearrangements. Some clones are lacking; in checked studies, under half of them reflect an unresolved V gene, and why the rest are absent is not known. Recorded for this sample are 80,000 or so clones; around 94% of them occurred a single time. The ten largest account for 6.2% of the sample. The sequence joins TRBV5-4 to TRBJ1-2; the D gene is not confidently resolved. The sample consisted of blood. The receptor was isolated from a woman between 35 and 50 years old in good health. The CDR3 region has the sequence CASSLDSYGYTF. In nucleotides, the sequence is TGTGCCAGCAGCTTGGACAGCTATGGCTACACCTTC.